What follows describes a single TCR beta chain. Its antigen is currently unknown. The source of the sample is a study of cytomegalovirus exposure and HLA in healthy donors. Study information: In an earlier analysis, around 100 million unique TCR beta sequences were found from some 200 million T cells. Overall study results and limits: The authors confirmed in vitro that a few CMV-associated chains were specific for CMV antigens. Accurate prediction of HLA-A and HLA-B alleles (for most subjects) was reportedly achieved from TCR beta sequences.

Primers for the PCR totalled 60 Vbeta and 13 Jbeta. In the authors' workflow: Around 11 million of some 80 million unique TCR beta chains were shared, per a later count. Assay: immunoSEQ multiplex PCR; the TCRdb copy retains only in-frame clones and omits some. V and J calls and clone size are as listed in that table; D and trimming were resolved from the DNA. The table lists around 100,000 clones. V was trimmed by 5 bases and J by 5 bases, leaving 18 bases between them. Germline V gives CDR1 SGHTA, CDR2 FQGNSA. CDR3 size: 16 residues. The rearrangement links TRBV7-2 to TRBJ1-4; D not resolved. Input material: PBMCs. This TCR was recovered from a man in his fifties or sixties in good health and CMV-seronegative. For the CDR3, the DNA is TGTGCCAGCAGCCCCGGTCGGGTGAAATGGAATGAAAAACTGTTTTTT. This gives the protein CASSPGRVKWNEKLFF.